This section outlines one T cell receptor (beta chain) sequence together with its context. The source of the sample is a study of blood T cell repertoires in COVID-19. V lost 5 bases and J lost 6, with 16 bases in between. CDR1 is LNHNV, CDR2 YYDKDF, per germline (reference sequence). This CDR3 comprises 14 residues. The assay was immunoSEQ multiplex PCR, and TCRdb's table has in-frame clones only and misses some. The table records about 66,000 clones, about 86% of them present only once. The material sequenced was peripheral blood. The chain links TRBV15 to TRBJ2-5, with TRBD2 as a possible D gene (6 bases). This receptor was taken from a man aged 45-65 years with active COVID-19. CDR3 amino acids: CATSGTEGLQTQYF. CDR3 bases: TGTGCCACCAGCGGAACGGAGGGCCTGCAGACCCAGTACTTC.